In its sample, the clone carrying this T cell receptor beta chain was seen many times. Its antigen is not identified. This sample stems from a study of T cells after yellow fever vaccination. Study-wide findings and caveats: Although most clonotypes did not, a small share appeared in both CD4 and CD8 compartments.

A process of 5'RACE template switching, which added a universal primer site and UMIs, was used to make TCR cDNA. TCRdb itself ran the 5' RACE reads through MiXCR, one entry per CDR3 protein. The sample includes about 29,000 distinct CDR3 sequences, around 5% of them seen just once. There are 16 residues in the CDR3. CDR1 and CDR2 from the germline V gene are SNHLY and FYNNEI. V was pared by 2 bases and J by 1 base, with 14 bases between. This TCR was sampled from a man aged 30 to 45 who received the YFV17D yellow fever vaccine. The chain has TRBV2 and TRBJ1-2; D possibly corresponds to TRBD1 (6 bases). The sequencing here drew on CD8+ T cells sorted from PBMCs, taken 10 days after the yellow fever booster vaccination. CDR3 loop: CASSEIGQPLNYGYTF. CDR3 sequence (DNA): TGTGCCAGCAGTGAAATAGGACAGCCCCTTAACTATGGCTACACCTTC.